This T cell receptor beta chain was sequenced for a study of T cells after somatic rescue of genetic block. The CDR3 length is 14 residues. Clones were sequenced by immunoSEQ multiplex PCR, and TCRdb holds only the in-frame ones, with some missing. The repertoire holds approximately 10,000 clones, with roughly 70% as singletons. The chain couples TRBV21-1 to TRBJ2-5; the D call in the table, TRBD2, was not verified against the DNA. TRBV21-1 is flagged as a pseudogene. The sequence was obtained from a boy younger than 18. The source material was peripheral blood mononuclear cells (PBMCs). The CDR3 protein is CASSKVEGLETQYF. The DNA for the CDR3 is TGTGCCAGCAGCAAAGTGGAGGGCCTGGAGACCCAGTACTTC.